The rows below give T cell receptor beta chains drawn from one sample of a study of early T cells in non-severe SARS-CoV-2 infection. TCRdb re-analysed the 5' RACE reads in MiXCR, keeping a single row per CDR3 protein. The sample carries 60,000 to 65,000 distinct CDR3 sequences, roughly a tenth recorded once. The specimen sequenced was whole blood. These receptors came from an adult who was a healthcare worker with PCR-confirmed SARS-CoV-2 infection or an uninfected control (not recorded which). The CDR3 runs from the conserved cysteine through the conserved F or W. The D gene is left open where the match is weak. Rows may omit the clone size; those that give it use once, few, many or a size class.

D,size,J,V,DNA,CDR3
.,many,TRBJ2-1,TRBV28,TGTGCCAGCAGTTACCAGATCGATGAGCAGTTCTTC,CASSYQIDEQFF
.,few,TRBJ2-5,TRBV20-1,TGCAGTGCAAAGGTCTCAGTTGCCCAAGAGACCCAGTACTTC,CSAKVSVAQETQYF
.,.,TRBJ1-2,TRBV5-4,TGTGCCAGCAGCCGAATCGGACAAATCTATGGCTACACCTTC,CASSRIGQIYGYTF
.,few,TRBJ2-3,TRBV7-3,TGTGCCAGCGCGACAGCCAGGGAAGATACGCAGTATTTT,CASATAREDTQYF
TRBD2,many,TRBJ2-1,TRBV14,TGTGCCAGCAGCCGAGGACTAGACCATGAGCAGTTCTTC,CASSRGLDHEQFF
.,few,TRBJ2-3,TRBV2,TGTGCCAGCACCTTGACCCGAACCAGCACAGATACGCAGTATTTT,CASTLTRTSTDTQYF
.,many,TRBJ1-4,TRBV7-8,TGTGCCAGCAGCTTAGAAGGAATGGGAAAACTGTTTTTT,CASSLEGMGKLFF
TRBD2,many,TRBJ2-3,TRBV7-3,TGTGCCAGCAGCTTAATCGTTAGCGGGGGGTCAGATACGCAGTATTTT,CASSLIVSGGSDTQYF
TRBD2,.,TRBJ2-1,TRBV29-1,TGCAGCGTTGAAGGTTTAGCGGGGGGTTACAATGAGCAGTTCTTC,CSVEGLAGGYNEQFF
TRBD2,few,TRBJ2-1,TRBV5-1,TGCGCCAGCAGCTTGGAAGCGGGGGAGTACAATGAGCAGTTCTTC,CASSLEAGEYNEQFF
.,many,TRBJ1-1,TRBV12-3/TRBV12-4,TGTGCCAGCAGTTTAGCCGGAATTGAAGCTTTCTTT,CASSLAGIEAFF
.,many,TRBJ2-6,TRBV12-3/TRBV12-4,TGTGCCAGCAGTCCTGGCGGGCGTGGGGCCAACGTCCTGACTTTC,CASSPGGRGANVLTF
.,.,TRBJ2-2,TRBV5-1,TGCGCCAGCAGTTCTTACGCGAGTGACACCGGGGAGCTGTTTTTT,CASSSYASDTGELFF
.,.,TRBJ2-3,TRBV9,TGTGCCAGCAGCGGAGGATGGGGGGTAGGAAGCACAGATACGCAGTATTTT,CASSGGWGVGSTDTQYF
TRBD1,.,TRBJ2-1,TRBV6-5,TGTGCCAGCAGGGTCGCAGGGGGCCACCGTCCTCTTTACAATGAGCAGTTCTTC,CASRVAGGHRPLYNEQFF
.,many,TRBJ2-5,TRBV20-1,TGCAGTGCTAGGGTGGGGCGCGAGACCCAGTACTTC,CSARVGRETQYF
TRBD1,many,TRBJ1-1,TRBV20-1,TGCAGTGCTTCCGGGACAGGGGTATCCACTGAAGCTTTCTTT,CSASGTGVSTEAFF
TRBD1,.,TRBJ2-2,TRBV6-5,TGTGCCAGCCGAGTGCAGGGACAGGGGGTGAACACCGGGGAGCTGTTTTTT,CASRVQGQGVNTGELFF
.,.,TRBJ2-3,TRBV12-3/TRBV12-4,TGTGCCAGCAGTCTTAGGAGAGATACGCAGTATTTT,CASSLRRDTQYF
TRBD1,many,TRBJ2-3,TRBV29-1,TGCAGCGCGGGACAGATGGGAGATACGCAGTATTTT,CSAGQMGDTQYF
.,many,TRBJ2-1,TRBV24-1,TGTGCCACCAGAGATTACGGGGGTAACAATGAGCAGTTCTTC,CATRDYGGNNEQFF
.,.,TRBJ2-1,TRBV3-1,TGTGCCAGCAGCCAAGAGTCAGGGTATTTGGATGAGCAGTTCTTC,CASSQESGYLDEQFF
TRBD1,few,TRBJ2-2,TRBV5-8,TGTGCCAGCAGCACGGACAGGGGGCCGGACACCGGGGAGCTGTTTTTT,CASSTDRGPDTGELFF
.,many,TRBJ2-1,TRBV9,TGTGCCAGCAGCGTAGCCGGGATTTCTCTATTTGGGAGCGATGAGCAGTTCTTC,CASSVAGISLFGSDEQFF
.,few,TRBJ1-1,TRBV3-1,TGTGCCAGCAGCCAAGTGGGGGGTAGCACTGAAGCTTTCTTT,CASSQVGGSTEAFF
TRBD1,many,TRBJ2-1,TRBV6-1,TGTGCCAGCAGACAAGCCGGGACAGGGGGATACAATGAGCAGTTCTTC,CASRQAGTGGYNEQFF
TRBD1,many,TRBJ1-2,TRBV10-3,TGTGCCATCAGCCTAGGACAGGGCGCCTATGGCTACACCTTC,CAISLGQGAYGYTF
TRBD2,many,TRBJ2-3,TRBV10-3,TGTGCCATCAGTGAGCCCCAGCTAGCGGGGGTCCCTAATACGCAGTATTTT,CAISEPQLAGVPNTQYF
TRBD1,.,TRBJ1-1,TRBV6-6,TGTGCCAGCAGTTACGCCTTACAGGGGCTGGAAAACACTGAAGCTTTCTTT,CASSYALQGLENTEAFF
.,few,TRBJ2-5,TRBV11-2,TGTGCCAGCAGCTTGCCGACTGCCTTGCGGACCCAGTACTTC,CASSLPTALRTQYF
.,.,TRBJ2-1,TRBV12-5,TGTGCTAGTGGTTTGGTACGCGTCCGGGACGGTTACAATGAGCAGTTCTTC,CASGLVRVRDGYNEQFF
.,.,TRBJ2-1,TRBV28,TGTGCCAGCAGTGGACTTAACAATGAGCAGTTCTTC,CASSGLNNEQFF
TRBD2,many,TRBJ2-3,TRBV6-2/TRBV6-3,TGTGCCACCAGGGAGCGGGGGTATGACGATACGCAGTATTTT,CATRERGYDDTQYF
TRBD2,once,TRBJ2-3,TRBV27,TGTGCCAGCAGTGCACTAGCGGGACGCACAGATACGCAGTATTTT,CASSALAGRTDTQYF
TRBD1,.,TRBJ2-1,TRBV24-1,TGTGCCACCAGTGATCCAACTGGACAGGTTCTACCCAATGAGCAGTTCTTC,CATSDPTGQVLPNEQFF
.,few,TRBJ2-1,TRBV4-1,TGCGCCAGCAGCCAAGAGCCGGGACTGGGCCTCAATGAGCAGTTCTTC,CASSQEPGLGLNEQFF
.,few,TRBJ2-4,TRBV30,TGTGCCTGGAGCCTACGGGGCGAGGGGGACATTCAGTACTTC,CAWSLRGEGDIQYF